This T cell receptor (beta chain) was identified during a study of blood T cell repertoires in COVID-19. Study in general: PBMCs, B-cell-depleted T cells, or T cells were the source of the cDNA or gDNA that made up the material.

Enrolment of Seattle patients took place during active infection, and they were followed longitudinally. In the study's own analysis: The assay estimated nucleated cells by amplifying reference gene primers. TCRdb's copy holds only in-frame clones and misses some; the assay was immunoSEQ multiplex PCR. For V, J and clone size, that table is used; D and trimming come from the DNA. The table includes 300,000 to 400,000 clones, 85% to 90% detected once. The CDR3 runs to 17 residues. Germline CDR1 and CDR2: SGHRS and YFSETQ. Trimming took 1 base from V and 2 from J; bases not matched to a gene: 8. This clone was seen only a few times.

Material: peripheral blood. The rearrangement links TRBV5-1 to TRBJ1-3; 8 bases line up with TRBD1. The sequence was obtained from a woman aged 45 to 65 with COVID-19, enrolled during active disease. In DNA, the CDR3 is TGCGCCAGCAGCTTGACCCCGGGACAGGCGGCTGGAAACACCATATATTTT. This encodes CASSLTPGQAAGNTIYF.